A single T cell receptor beta chain is shown here with its context. This clonotype was found many times. Its cognate antigen has yet to be identified. Qualities for individual bases were not recorded, and no much larger clone is one base off. The data are from a study of naive and memory T cell subsets (dated by TCRdb to the late 2010s). Describing the broader study: In the figure summarizing the skin biopsy and whole blood samples, some 10 blood donors, 7 tuberculin skin test biopsies and 3 saline control biopsies were reported. PCR2 was typically a SYBR Green qPCR stopped at a set threshold; low-input samples could instead use end-point PCR (around 6 cycles).

Its CDR3 holds 16 amino acids, cysteine through phenylalanine. Just the 48-base CDR3 DNA is kept, in frame starting at base 1. Per the germline V gene, SGHTA is the CDR1 and FQGNSA is the CDR2. V is pared back by 5 bases and J by 7 bases, with 22 bases lying between the germline termini. The full study reports these points: The RNA-based method was acknowledged as potentially sensitive to TCR transcript changes with T cell activation and differentiation.

The study reported a robust and sensitive protocol to amplify, sequence and analyze TCRs, based on 3' ligation of a UMI-containing oligonucleotide to TCR cDNA. For whole blood analysis, roughly 2.4 ml of peripheral blood was drawn from adult healthy volunteers into Tempus tubes, and RNA was extracted according to the manufacturer's instructions. Total RNA was treated with RQ1 DNase, without cell sorting, prior to reverse transcription, with an input of about 1 to 1,100 ng being targeted. To check how robust the pipeline was in samples where T cells make up a minority population, libraries were built from skin biopsies and whole blood. Library preparation was by UMI-ligation and nested PCR. The ligated cDNA was amplified in four rounds of PCR with nested alpha and beta constant region primers together with the SP2 primer. For the blood and skin samples, reverse transcription of TCR RNA was done with SuperScript IV along with alpha and beta constant region primers. An oligonucleotide carrying the Illumina SP2 primer and a UMI was ligated to the 3' end of the cDNA by means of T4 RNA ligase 1. The 12-nucleotide UMI consisted of two random hexamers with an eight-base spacer between the hexamers to prevent hairpin formation. From the second PCR onward, the TCR alpha and beta chain libraries were handled separately, and dual indexing was used for multiplexing. After pooling, the indexed libraries were analyzed by capillary electrophoresis and sequenced on either an Illumina MiSeq or NextSeq. To boost base diversity and improve cluster recognition, PhiX DNA at 5-7% was spiked into the libraries. The original pipeline was this. Demultiplexor extracted UMIs from read 2, combined them with read 1 TCR sequence, and split reads by sample indices. V and J genes and V-J junctions were identified by Decombinator, and each TCR was assigned a five-part identifier that included V and J deletions. Collapsinator used UMIs to correct sequencing errors and PCR amplification heterogeneity, producing a UMI-based abundance for each TCR. CDR3Translator turned identifiers into nucleotide sequence, translated the nucleotide sequence into amino acids, and pulled out CDR3 regions based on terminal motifs. After normalization to the amount of input RNA, error-corrected alpha and beta TCR counts from blood and skin were compared. TCRdb handled the public reads itself, with Q25 trimming in fastp and clone calling in MiXCR, and kept productive beta chains. Rows are combined by CDR3 protein, so each entry shows the most common genes and DNA. These V and J calls derive from TCRdb rather than the authors' analysis. The sample has about 25,000 distinct CDR3 sequences on record, around 5% of them singletons. The ten largest clones represent 7.4% of the sample.

The receptor comes from an adult in good health. Sequences were obtained from blood. The rearranged chain carries TRBV7-2 and TRBJ2-3, with the D segment possibly TRBD1 or TRBD2, each aligning over 6 bases. DNA sequence: TGTGCCAGCAGCCCCCCCGGGGGCGCGGGGATGAATACGCAGTATTTT. Its protein is CASSPPGGAGMNTQYF.